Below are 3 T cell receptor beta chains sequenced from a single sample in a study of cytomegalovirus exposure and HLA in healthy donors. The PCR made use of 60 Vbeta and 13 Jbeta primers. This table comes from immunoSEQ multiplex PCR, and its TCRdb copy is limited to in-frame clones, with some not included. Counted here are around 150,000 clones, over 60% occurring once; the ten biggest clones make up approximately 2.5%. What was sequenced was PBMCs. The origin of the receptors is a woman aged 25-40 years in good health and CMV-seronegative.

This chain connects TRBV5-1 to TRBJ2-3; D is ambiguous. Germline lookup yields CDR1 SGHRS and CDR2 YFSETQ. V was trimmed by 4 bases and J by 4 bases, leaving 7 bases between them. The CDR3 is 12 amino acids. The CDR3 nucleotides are TGCGCCAGCAGCCCAATTGCAGATACGCAGTATTTT. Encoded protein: CASSPIADTQYF.

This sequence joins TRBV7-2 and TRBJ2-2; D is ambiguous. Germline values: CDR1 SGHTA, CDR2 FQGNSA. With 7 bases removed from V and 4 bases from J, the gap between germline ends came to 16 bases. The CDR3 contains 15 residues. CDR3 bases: TGTGCCAGCACCTTTTATTCCGGGTCCACCGGGGAGCTGTTTTTT. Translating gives CASTFYSGSTGELFF.

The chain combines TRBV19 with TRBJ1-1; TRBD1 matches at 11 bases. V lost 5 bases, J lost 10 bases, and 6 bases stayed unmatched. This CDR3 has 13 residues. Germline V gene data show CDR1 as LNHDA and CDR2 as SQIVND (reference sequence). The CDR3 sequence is CASSQGQGGRAFF. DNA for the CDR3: TGTGCCAGTAGTCAGGGACAGGGGGGCCGAGCTTTCTTT.